The 21 T cell receptor beta chains given below trace back to one sample, sequenced in a study of T cells in Graves' hyperthyroidism and ophthalmopathy. RNA transcripts yielded amplified TCR beta CDR3 regions. HTBI primers were employed in a first-round RT-PCR of the TCR CDR3. MiXCR, run by TCRdb on the multiplex PCR reads, gives a single entry per CDR3 protein. The sample contains 600,000 or so distinct CDR3 sequences, 15% to 20% of which appear only once. The specimen sequenced was blood. The source is a woman in her twenties or thirties with Graves' hyperthyroidism.

The chain recombines TRBV28 with TRBJ2-1; 15 positions match TRBD2. CDR3 length: 15 residues. The V segment lost 6 bases and the J segment 9 bases; nucleotides outside the gene matches: 6. The germline V gene encodes CDR1 MDHEN and CDR2 SYDVKM. The CDR3, as DNA: TGTGCCAGCAGATGGACTAGCGGGAGGGCCCTTGAGCAGTTCTTC. Amino acid sequence: CASRWTSGRALEQFF.

V and J are TRBV20-1 and TRBJ2-1; 13 positions match TRBD2. V gave up 4 bases and J gave up 2 bases; unmatched junction bases: 11. Germline V gives CDR1 DFQATT, CDR2 SNEGSKA (reference sequence). The CDR3 contains 18 residues. For the CDR3, the DNA is TGCAGTGCTACCGGAACTAGCGGGAGGGCCGGCGCCTACAATGAGCAGTTCTTC. Translation gives CSATGTSGRAGAYNEQFF.

This clonotype has more than one count but fewer than ten. The chain carries TRBV6-2 or TRBV6-3 and TRBJ2-1; D gene unclear. This CDR3 contains 12 residues. V shed 2 bases and J shed 8 bases, with 7 bases lying between them. Germline lookup yields CDR1 MNHEY and CDR2 SVGEGT. CDR3 protein: CASSYRAYEQFF. Written as DNA, the CDR3 is TGTGCCAGCAGTTACAGGGCTTATGAGCAGTTCTTC.

The chain is built from TRBV6-5 and TRBJ2-1, with 9 bases matching TRBD1. With V trimmed by 3 bases and J by 15 bases, 15 bases remained unmatched. Germline V CDR1 and CDR2: MNHEY, SVGAGI. CDR3 size: 15 residues. CDR3 residues: CASSYHFPRDRVLFF. The CDR3 DNA reads as TGTGCCAGCAGTTATCATTTCCCACGGGACAGGGTTCTGTTCTTC.

The genes are TRBV18 and TRBJ2-6; no definite D call. The V gene's germline CDR1 is KGHSH and CDR2 LQKENI. CDR3 size: 17 residues. Trimming cost V 1 base and J 2 bases, with 12 bases left between them. The CDR3 bases are TGTGCCAGCTCACCACTCCCCTCCGGAACTGGGGCCAACGTCCTGACTTTC. It is translated as CASSPLPSGTGANVLTF. The whole variable domain, filled in from reference TRBV18 and TRBJ2-6, reads NAGVMQNPRHLVRRRGQEARLRCSPMKGHSHVYWYRQLPEEGLKFMVYLQKENIIDESGMPKERFSAEFPKEGPSILRIQQVVRGDSAAYFCASSPLPSGTGANVLTFGAGSRLTVL.

This clonotype was recorded at least ten times. The chain is built from TRBV12-3 or TRBV12-4 and TRBJ1-4; 7 bases match TRBD1. This CDR3 is built from 14 residues. The V segment lost 6 bases and the J segment 4 bases; nucleotides outside the gene matches: 5. CDR3 in DNA: TGTGCCAGCAGATCACAGGGGTTTAATGAAAAACTGTTTTTT. Translating gives CASRSQGFNEKLFF.

This clonotype was seen many times. The chain links TRBV11-2 to TRBJ2-7, with D possibly TRBD2 on 5 matching bases. Trimming took off 1 base at V and 3 bases at J, with 10 bases between the two ends. Germline lookup yields CDR1 SGHAT and CDR2 FQNNGV. This CDR3 contains 14 residues. This CDR3 is CASSLGVEGYEQYF. CDR3 coding DNA: TGTGCCAGCAGCTTAGGAGTCGAGGGCTACGAGCAGTACTTC.

This clonotype turned up a few times. V usage is TRBV27 and J usage is TRBJ2-4; D is perhaps TRBD1 or TRBD2 (5 bases each). The germline V gene encodes CDR1 MNHEY and CDR2 SMNVEV (reference sequence). Trimming cost V 7 bases and J 3 bases, with 13 bases left between them. The CDR3 sequence is 14 residues long. Written as DNA, the CDR3 is TGTGCCAGCACAGAGGGGTGGGTCAAAAACATTCAGTACTTC. Protein product: CASTEGWVKNIQYF.

This clonotype was detected many times. The J gene is TRBJ1-2, the V gene TRBV7-2; D remains ambiguous. The germline gives CDR1 SGHTA, CDR2 FQGNSA. The CDR3 length is 14 residues. Trimming left V 0 bases short and J 6 bases short, with 11 bases between. CDR3 amino acids: CASSLALAPNGYTF. The CDR3 DNA is TGTGCCAGCAGCTTAGCGCTAGCCCCGAATGGCTACACCTTC.

A remark on this clonotype: Relative to the germline gene, one junction end is altered; a read error may explain this. The J gene is TRBJ2-7, the V gene TRBV12-3 or TRBV12-4, with 8 bases aligning to TRBD1. This CDR3 spans 15 amino acids. The CDR3 DNA is TGTGCCCGCAGTTTAGGGACAGGTGCGTTCGACGAGCAGTACTTC. This translates into CARSLGTGAFDEQYF.

The chain joins TRBV6-1 to TRBJ2-1, with D hard to call. Germline CDR1 reads MNHNS; CDR2 reads SASEGT. V was trimmed by 8 bases and J by 0 bases, leaving 11 bases between them. The length of the CDR3 is 14 residues. The CDR3 reads CASAPTSSYNEQFF. CDR3 bases: TGTGCCAGCGCCCCGACAAGCTCCTACAATGAGCAGTTCTTC.

The chain recombines TRBV6-5 with TRBJ1-2; D gene uncertain. CDR1 is MNHEY, CDR2 SVGAGI, per germline. V gave up 2 bases and J gave up 7 bases, with 5 bases separating them. There are 11 residues in the CDR3. The CDR3 DNA follows: TGTGCCAGCAGTTACAGATTTGGCTACACCTTC. Translation: CASSYRFGYTF.

This clonotype was found many times. This sequence joins TRBV11-2 and TRBJ2-1, with a tentative D call TRBD1 (5 bases). CDR1 SGHAT and CDR2 FQNNGV come from the germline V gene. The CDR3 runs 12 residues. Between the trimmed V and J ends, which lost 5 bases and 8 bases, there was a span of 10 bases. CDR3 amino acids: CASSPGRDEQFF. The CDR3 region has the DNA TGTGCCAGCAGCCCTGGCAGGGATGAGCAGTTCTTC.

This clonotype showed up many times. V gene TRBV11-2 combines with J gene TRBJ2-1; D unresolved. Trimming took off 1 base at V and 10 bases at J, with 14 bases between the two ends. Germline CDR1 is SGHAT and CDR2 is FQNNGV. CDR3 length equals 14 residues. The CDR3 region is CASSLGVGPREQFF. The CDR3 nucleotides read TGTGCCAGCAGCTTAGGTGTGGGCCCAAGGGAGCAGTTCTTC.

The genes are TRBV11-2 and TRBJ2-1, with a tentative D call TRBD1 (6 bases). The CDR3 has 13 amino acids. The germline V gene has CDR1 SGHAT and CDR2 FQNNGV. Trimming removed 6 bases from V and 4 bases from J, with 10 bases in between. The CDR3 DNA reads TGTGCCAGCAGACTAGACAGGTACAATGAGCAGTTCTTC. Translated, it gives CASRLDRYNEQFF. The full variable domain, rest sourced from reference TRBV11-2 and TRBJ2-1, is EAGVAQSPRYKIIEKRQSVAFWCNPISGHATLYWYQQILGQGPKLLIQFQNNGVVDDSQLPKDRFSAERLKGVDSTLKIQPAKLEDSAVYLCASRLDRYNEQFFGPGTRLTVL.

This clonotype was counted only a few times. This rearrangement joins TRBV19 to TRBJ1-5; no reliable D call. Trimming took 5 bases from V and 4 from J, leaving 9 bases between them. This CDR3 comprises 13 residues. In germline, CDR1 is LNHDA, CDR2 SQIVND (reference sequence). This CDR3 is CASSSVPNQPQHF. CDR3 nucleotide sequence: TGTGCCAGTAGTTCGGTTCCGAATCAGCCCCAGCATTTT.

The chain employs TRBV10-3 and TRBJ2-2, with D possibly called TRBD1 or TRBD2 (5 bases each). The V end was cut by 3 bases, the J end by 2 bases, with 13 bases between. The CDR3 loop spans 16 amino acids. CDR1 ENHRY and CDR2 SYGVKD come from the germline V gene. CDR3 DNA sequence: TGTGCCATCAGTGATCGGGGCAGGGTTAACACCGGGGAGCTGTTTTTT. Translated: CAISDRGRVNTGELFF.

This clonotype was recorded at least ten times. This chain links TRBV7-3 with TRBJ2-7, with D possibly TRBD1 on 6 matching bases. The CDR3 loop spans 14 amino acids. The germline gives CDR1 SGHTA, CDR2 FQGTGA. V lost 5 bases and J lost 7, with 18 bases in between. CDR3 in amino acids: CASSPNQGMGEQYF. The CDR3 bases are TGTGCCAGCAGCCCCAATCAGGGGATGGGGGAGCAGTACTTC.

The chain is built from TRBV5-1 and TRBJ2-5; TRBD2 aligns across 12 bases. The CDR3 is made up of 15 amino acids. Germline V gene data show CDR1 as SGHRS and CDR2 as YFSETQ. The V gene end was trimmed by 0 bases and the J gene end by 5 bases; junction bases not matched to a gene: 2. The CDR3 DNA sequence: TGCGCCAGCAGCTTGGAAACTAGCGGGAGGGAGACCCAGTACTTC. This codes for CASSLETSGRETQYF. Supplemented by reference TRBV5-1 and TRBJ2-5, the full variable domain reads KAGVTQTPRYLIKTRGQQVTLSCSPISGHRSVSWYQQTPGQGLQFLFEYFSETQRNKGNFPGRFSGRQFSNSRSEMNVSTLELGDSALYLCASSLETSGRETQYFGPGTRLLVL.

V gene TRBV9 combines with J gene TRBJ2-1, with 7 bases identical to TRBD1. The V gene end was trimmed by 0 bases and the J gene end by 4 bases; junction bases not matched to a gene: 4. Germline V gene sequence: CDR1 SGDLS, CDR2 YYNGEE. This CDR3 comprises 15 residues. The CDR3 sequence: CASSVAGTEYNEQFF. In DNA, the CDR3 is TGTGCCAGCAGCGTAGCGGGGACAGAATACAATGAGCAGTTCTTC.

Many counts were recorded for this clonotype. The chain couples TRBV18 to TRBJ2-1; 14 bases fit TRBD2. There are 16 residues in the CDR3. V shed 2 bases, J shed 7 bases, and the junction held 4 bases outside the gene matches. CDR1 is KGHSH and CDR2 is LQKENI in the germline V gene. CDR3 nucleotide sequence: TGTGCCAGCTCACCAAGGGGACTAGCGGGAGCGAATGAGCAGTTCTTC. Translating gives CASSPRGLAGANEQFF.